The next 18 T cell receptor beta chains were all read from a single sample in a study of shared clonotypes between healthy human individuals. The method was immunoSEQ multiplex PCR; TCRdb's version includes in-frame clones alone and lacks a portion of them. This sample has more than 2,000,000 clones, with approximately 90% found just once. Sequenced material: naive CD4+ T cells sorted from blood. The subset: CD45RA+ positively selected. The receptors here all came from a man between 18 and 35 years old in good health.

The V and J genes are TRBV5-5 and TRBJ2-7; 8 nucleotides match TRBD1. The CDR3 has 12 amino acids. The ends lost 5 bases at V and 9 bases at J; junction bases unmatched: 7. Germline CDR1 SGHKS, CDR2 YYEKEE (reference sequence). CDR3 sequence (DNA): TGTGCCAGCAGTCATGGACAGGGCGGGCAGTACTTC. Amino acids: CASSHGQGGQYF. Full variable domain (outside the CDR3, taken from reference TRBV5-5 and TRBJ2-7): DAGVTQSPTHLIKTRGQQVTLRCSPISGHKSVSWYQQVLGQGPQFIFQYYEKEERGRGNFPDRFSARQFPNYSSELNVNALLLGDSALYLCASSHGQGGQYFGPGTRLTVT.

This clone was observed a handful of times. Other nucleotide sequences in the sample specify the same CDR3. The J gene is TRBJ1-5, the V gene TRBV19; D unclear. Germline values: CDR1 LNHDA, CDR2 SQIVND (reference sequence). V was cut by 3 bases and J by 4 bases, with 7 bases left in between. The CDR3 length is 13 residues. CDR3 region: CASSITGNQPQHF. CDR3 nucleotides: TGTGCCAGTAGTATTACCGGGAATCAGCCCCAGCATTTT.

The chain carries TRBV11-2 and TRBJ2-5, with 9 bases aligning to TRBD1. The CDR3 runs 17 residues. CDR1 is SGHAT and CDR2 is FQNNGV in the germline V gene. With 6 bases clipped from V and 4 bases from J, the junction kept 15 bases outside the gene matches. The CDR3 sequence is CASSPGQGTPRGETQYF. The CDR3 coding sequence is TGTGCCAGCAGTCCGGGACAGGGAACCCCCCGAGGAGAGACCCAGTACTTC.

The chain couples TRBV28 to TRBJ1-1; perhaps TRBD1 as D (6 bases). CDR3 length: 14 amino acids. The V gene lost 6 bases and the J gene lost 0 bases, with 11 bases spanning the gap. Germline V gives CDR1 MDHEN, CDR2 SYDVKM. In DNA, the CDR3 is TGTGCCAGCAGCAGGACAGCTATGAACACTGAAGCTTTCTTT. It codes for CASSRTAMNTEAFF.

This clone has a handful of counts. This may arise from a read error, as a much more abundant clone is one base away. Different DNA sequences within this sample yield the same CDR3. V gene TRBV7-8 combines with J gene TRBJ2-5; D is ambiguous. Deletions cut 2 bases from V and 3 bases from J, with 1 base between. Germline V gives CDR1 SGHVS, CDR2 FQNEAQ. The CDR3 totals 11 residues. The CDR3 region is CASSLKETQYF. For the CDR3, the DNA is TGTGCCAGCAGCTTAAAAGAGACCCAGTACTTC.

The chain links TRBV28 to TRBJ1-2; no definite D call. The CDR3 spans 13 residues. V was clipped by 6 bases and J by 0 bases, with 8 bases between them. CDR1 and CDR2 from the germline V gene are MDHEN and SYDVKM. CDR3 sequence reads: CASSDRPNYGYTF. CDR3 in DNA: TGTGCCAGCAGCGACCGTCCTAACTATGGCTACACCTTC.

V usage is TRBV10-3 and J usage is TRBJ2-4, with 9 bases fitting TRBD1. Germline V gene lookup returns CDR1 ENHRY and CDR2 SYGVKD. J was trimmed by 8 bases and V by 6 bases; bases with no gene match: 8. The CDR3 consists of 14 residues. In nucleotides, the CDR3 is TGTGCCATCAGGACCGACAGGGGGGAAGACATTCAGTACTTC. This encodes CAIRTDRGEDIQYF.

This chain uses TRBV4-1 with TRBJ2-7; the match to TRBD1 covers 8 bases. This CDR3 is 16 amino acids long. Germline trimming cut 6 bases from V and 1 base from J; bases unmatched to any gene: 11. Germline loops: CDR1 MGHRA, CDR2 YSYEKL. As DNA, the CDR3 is TGCGCCAGCAGTCCCTCCGGACAGGGCCGTTCCTACGAGCAGTACTTC. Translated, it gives CASSPSGQGRSYEQYF.

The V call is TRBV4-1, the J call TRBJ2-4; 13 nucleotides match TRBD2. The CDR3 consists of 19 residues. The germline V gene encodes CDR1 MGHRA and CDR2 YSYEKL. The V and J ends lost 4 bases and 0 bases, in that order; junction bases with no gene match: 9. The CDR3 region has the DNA TGCGCCAGCAGCCTGTCGACTAGCGGGGGGCAGTTAGCCAAAAACATTCAGTACTTC. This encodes CASSLSTSGGQLAKNIQYF.

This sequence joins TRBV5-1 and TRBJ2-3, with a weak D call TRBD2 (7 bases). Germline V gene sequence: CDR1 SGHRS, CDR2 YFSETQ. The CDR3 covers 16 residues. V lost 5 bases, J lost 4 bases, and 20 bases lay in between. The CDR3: CASSWGGASLPDTQYF. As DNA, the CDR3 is TGCGCCAGCAGTTGGGGGGGCGCGTCGCTTCCAGATACGCAGTATTTT.

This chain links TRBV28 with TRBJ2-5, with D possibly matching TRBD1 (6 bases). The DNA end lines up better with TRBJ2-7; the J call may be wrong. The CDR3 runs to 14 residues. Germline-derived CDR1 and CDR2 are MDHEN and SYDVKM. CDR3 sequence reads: CASARWGRTYEQYF. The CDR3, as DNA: TGTGCCAGCGCCCGCTGGGGGCGAACCTACGAGCAGTACTTC.

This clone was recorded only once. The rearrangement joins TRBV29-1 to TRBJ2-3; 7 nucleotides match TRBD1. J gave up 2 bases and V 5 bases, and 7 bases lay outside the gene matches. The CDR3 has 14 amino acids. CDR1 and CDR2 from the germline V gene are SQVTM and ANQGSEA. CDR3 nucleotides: TGCAGCGTTAGTCGGGACAGCTCCACAGATACGCAGTATTTT. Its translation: CSVSRDSSTDTQYF.

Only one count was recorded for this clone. The CDR3 loop reads CAISESITLAGEDNEQFF. For the CDR3, the DNA is TGTGCCATCAGTGAGTCGATCACCCTAGCGGGTGAGGACAATGAGCAGTTCTTC. The genes are TRBV10-3 and TRBJ2-1; TRBD2 aligns across 8 bases. Trimming cost V 0 bases and J 5 bases; bases outside gene matches: 12. The germline gives CDR1 ENHRY, CDR2 SYGVKD. The CDR3 consists of 18 residues.

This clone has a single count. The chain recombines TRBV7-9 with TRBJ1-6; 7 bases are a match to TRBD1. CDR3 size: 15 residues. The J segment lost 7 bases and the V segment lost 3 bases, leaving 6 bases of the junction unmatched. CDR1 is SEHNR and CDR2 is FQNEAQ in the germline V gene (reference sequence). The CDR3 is CASSFEGAYNSPLHF. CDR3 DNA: TGTGCCAGCAGCTTTGAGGGGGCATACAATTCACCCCTCCACTTT.

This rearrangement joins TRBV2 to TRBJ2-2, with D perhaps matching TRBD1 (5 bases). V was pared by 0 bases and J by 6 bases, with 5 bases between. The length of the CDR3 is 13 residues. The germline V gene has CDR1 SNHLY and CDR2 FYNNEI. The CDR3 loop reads CASSEARAGELFF. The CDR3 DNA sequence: TGTGCCAGCAGTGAAGCCAGGGCCGGGGAGCTGTTTTTT. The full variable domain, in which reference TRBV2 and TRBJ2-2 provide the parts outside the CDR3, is EPEVTQTPSHQVTQMGQEVILRCVPISNHLYFYWYRQILGQKVEFLVSFYNNEISEKSEIFDDQFSVERPDGSNFTLKIRSTKLEDSAMYFCASSEARAGELFFGEGSRLTVL.

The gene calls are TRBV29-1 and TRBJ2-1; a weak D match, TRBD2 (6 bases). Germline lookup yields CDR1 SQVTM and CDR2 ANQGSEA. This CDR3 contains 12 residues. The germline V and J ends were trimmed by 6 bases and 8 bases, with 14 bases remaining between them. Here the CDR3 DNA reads TGCAGCGTGGGGGACTTGCAGGATGAGCAGTTCTTC. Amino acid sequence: CSVGDLQDEQFF.

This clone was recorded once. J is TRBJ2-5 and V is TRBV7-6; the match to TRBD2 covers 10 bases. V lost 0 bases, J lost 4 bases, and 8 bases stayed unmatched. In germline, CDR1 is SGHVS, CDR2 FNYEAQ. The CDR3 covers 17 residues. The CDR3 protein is CASSLANLAGVGETQYF. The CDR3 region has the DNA TGTGCCAGCAGCTTAGCGAACCTAGCGGGAGTTGGAGAGACCCAGTACTTC.

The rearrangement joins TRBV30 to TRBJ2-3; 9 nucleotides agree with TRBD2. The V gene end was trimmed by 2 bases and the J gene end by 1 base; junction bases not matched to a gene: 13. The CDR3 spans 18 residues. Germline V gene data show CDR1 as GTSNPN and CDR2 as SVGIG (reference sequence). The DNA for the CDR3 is TGTGCCTGGAGTCTATTGAGCGGACTAGCGAAAGGCACAGATACGCAGTATTTT. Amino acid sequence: CAWSLLSGLAKGTDTQYF. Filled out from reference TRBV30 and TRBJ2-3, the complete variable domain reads SQTIHQWPATLVQPVGSPLSLECTVEGTSNPNLYWYRQAAGRGLQLLFYSVGIGQISSEVPQNLSASRPQDRQFILSSKKLLLSDSGFYLCAWSLLSGLAKGTDTQYFGPGTRLTVL.